Listed below are T cell receptor beta chains from one sample, sequenced in a study of T cells in Graves' hyperthyroidism and ophthalmopathy. One entry per CDR3 protein results from TCRdb running MiXCR on the multiplex PCR reads. This repertoire shows around 700,000 distinct CDR3 sequences, 18% found once; its top ten account for around 15%. The sequencing input was blood. Receptor source: a woman aged 45-65 years with Graves' hyperthyroidism that later progressed to Graves' ophthalmopathy. Both conserved end residues are trimmed from each CDR3.

v_gene	j_gene	CDR3aa
TRBV11-3	TRBJ2-3	ASSRVRGTGDTDTQY
TRBV12-3/TRBV12-4	TRBJ2-1	ASSLVRGGLDEQF
TRBV4-1	TRBJ2-2	ASSPLYSGKGAGELF
TRBV12-5	TRBJ2-3	ASGLTAGGPPDTQY
TRBV5-4	TRBJ2-2	ASSTSGGEITGELF
TRBV6-1	TRBJ1-1	ASSEYSVSTEAF
TRBV6-1	TRBJ2-3	ASSTDSSSTDTQY
TRBV6-2/TRBV6-3	TRBJ2-3	ASSELTSTDTQY
TRBV20-1	TRBJ1-2	SARDREGGSANYGYT
TRBV6-1	TRBJ2-1	ATLDVLGNEQF
TRBV10-1	TRBJ2-1	ASSAGGISYNEQF
TRBV9	TRBJ2-1	ASSAWTSGRYNEQF
TRBV30	TRBJ2-5	AWLAQGYETQY
TRBV11-3	TRBJ2-3	ASSKGTGQLWDTQY
TRBV9	TRBJ2-2	ASSVVQSGELF
TRBV3-1	TRBJ1-5	ASSQEINQPQH
TRBV5-5	TRBJ1-1	ASSSQGITEAF
TRBV20-1	TRBJ2-6	SARETGGSGANVLT
TRBV4-1	TRBJ1-1	ASSQEIGEAF
TRBV5-4	TRBJ2-5	ASSGDRGTQY
TRBV4-1	TRBJ2-2	ASSQGSRGGALGTGELF
TRBV6-1	TRBJ2-7	ASRARASGGAYEQY
TRBV7-9	TRBJ1-6	ASSLVQGVDSPLH
TRBV30	TRBJ1-3	AWGRNSGNTIY
TRBV12-3/TRBV12-4	TRBJ1-6	ASSISGFGSYNSPLH
TRBV3-1	TRBJ2-3	ASSQDWGGGTDTQY
TRBV3-1	TRBJ2-5	ASSLTQGNQETQY
TRBV11-2	TRBJ2-7	ASSLDQVGSYEQY
TRBV6-1	TRBJ2-3	ASSEIAGGTDTQY
TRBV13	TRBJ2-1	ASSLGLGLQLNEQF
TRBV29-1	TRBJ2-7	SVFSAGGNSYEQY
TRBV28	TRBJ2-3	ASSSAAARTDTQY
TRBV3-1	TRBJ1-3	ASSHGTARGIY
TRBV7-3	TRBJ2-3	ASSYFSSTDTQY
TRBV3-1	TRBJ1-6	ASSYQGAKVSPLH
TRBV5-1	TRBJ2-3	ASSTRDLLTDTQY
TRBV5-1	TRBJ2-1	ASSYGMGQTNEQF
TRBV12-3/TRBV12-4	TRBJ2-1	ASSLRERFGNEQF
TRBV20-1	TRBJ2-7	SARAGAYEQC
TRBV11-2	TRBJ1-5	ASSLGKGSPLVNQPQH
TRBV7-9	TRBJ2-1	ASSSGLAGVSYNEQF
TRBV7-2	TRBJ1-2	ASSRTESLLYGYT
TRBV12-3/TRBV12-4	TRBJ1-5	ASSLGQANQPQH
TRBV6-1	TRBJ2-2	ASSKSGTTNTGELF
TRBV11-2	TRBJ2-5	ASSLGQGRRETQY
TRBV20-1	TRBJ2-3	SAQTGTGVKDTQY
TRBV11-3	TRBJ1-2	ASSLGAYPVGGYT
TRBV3-1	TRBJ2-1	ASSQLSGGPNEQF
TRBV12-3/TRBV12-4	TRBJ2-7	ASSSVGSSYEQY
TRBV20-1	TRBJ1-4	SASRAGGREKLF
TRBV19	TRBJ1-2	ALIRAGERGGYT
TRBV6-1	TRBJ1-5	ASRTMTGSSNQPQH
TRBV10-1	TRBJ2-3	ASSETQGPDTQY
TRBV2	TRBJ1-1	ASKWGTEAF